The next 27 T cell receptor beta chains were all read from a single sample in a study of T cell changes during pregnancy in multiple sclerosis (dated 2019 in TCRdb). The library was produced with the immunoSEQ multiplex PCR assay. TCRdb re-hosts the immuneACCESS table, in-frame sequences only. Its copies lack some clones; in the studies checked, an unresolved V gene accounts for under half of them, and the cause for the rest is not known. The sample table holds around 55,000 clones, of which 75% to 90% were seen once. The ten top clones hold 0.5% to 0.75% of the sample. This sample comprised CD4+ T cells from peripheral blood mononuclear cells, obtained in the first trimester of pregnancy. These receptors all come from a female donor with multiple sclerosis, enrolled in a pregnancy study.

The CDR3 region is CASSVEQGRTDTQYF. The CDR3 nucleotides read TGTGCCAGCAGCGTAGAACAGGGTCGTACAGATACGCAGTATTTT. The J gene is TRBJ2-3, the V gene TRBV9; TRBD1 is a possible D gene (6 bases). The germline CDR1 and CDR2 sequences are SGDLS and YYNGEE. Trimming removed 0 bases at V and 3 bases at J, with 11 bases between. The CDR3 spans 15 residues.

The chain links TRBV2 to TRBJ1-5; perhaps TRBD1 as D (5 bases). This CDR3 has 15 residues. V was cut by 6 bases and J by 7 bases, with 19 bases left in between. The germline V gene has CDR1 SNHLY and CDR2 FYNNEI. CDR3 sequence: CASSTDSLSRQPQHF. Here the CDR3 DNA reads TGTGCCAGCAGCACAGACAGTTTATCGCGCCAGCCCCAGCATTTT.

Concerning this clone itself: The junction differs from germline at one of its ends, possibly a read error. This chain uses TRBV7-2 with TRBJ1-2, with D maybe TRBD1 (6 bases). The length of the CDR3 is 15 residues. Per germline, CDR1 SGHTA and CDR2 FQGNSA. CDR3 loop: CASSLEQGWGYGYTF. In DNA, the CDR3 is TGTGCCAGCAGTTTAGAACAGGGTTGGGGGTATGGCTACACCTTC.

This clone has a handful of counts. J is TRBJ1-5 and V is TRBV19; D remains unclear. Trimming left V 3 bases short and J 5 bases short, with 11 bases between. The CDR3 runs 14 residues. From germline, CDR1 is LNHDA and CDR2 SQIVND (reference sequence). Here the CDR3 DNA reads TGTGCCAGTAGTATCAGGTCCCTGGATCAGCCCCAGCATTTT. Protein: CASSIRSLDQPQHF.

This chain uses TRBV27 with TRBJ2-2, with 10 bases aligning to TRBD1. Germline CDR1 and CDR2: MNHEY and SMNVEV (reference sequence). V dropped 5 bases and J dropped 4; count of bases not matched to a gene: 4. CDR3 size: 15 residues. The CDR3 protein is CASSRGTGVTGELFF. The CDR3 nucleotides read TGTGCCAGCAGTAGAGGGACAGGGGTCACCGGGGAGCTGTTTTTT.

This chain connects TRBV5-5 to TRBJ1-5, with D possibly matching TRBD1 (6 bases). The ends were cut back, 4 bases at V and 3 bases at J, with 14 bases in the middle. Germline CDR1 and CDR2: SGHKS and YYEKEE (reference sequence). The CDR3 contains 15 residues. The CDR3, as DNA: TGTGCCAGCAGCCCCTGGGGGGGCGACAATCAGCCCCAGCATTTT. Translation gives CASSPWGGDNQPQHF.

V and J are TRBV27 and TRBJ2-1, with 7 bases that match TRBD2. The CDR3 runs to 14 residues. Germline loops: CDR1 MNHEY, CDR2 SMNVEV (reference sequence). The trim removed 3 bases at V and 8 bases at J, leaving 7 bases unmatched. The CDR3 here is CASSFLDGGDEQFF. In DNA, the CDR3 is TGTGCCAGCAGTTTTCTAGATGGGGGGGATGAGCAGTTCTTC.

The V and J genes are TRBV30 and TRBJ2-2; a weak D match, TRBD2 (6 bases). There are 16 residues in the CDR3. The V and J ends lost 0 bases and 2 bases respectively, with 13 bases between them. CDR1 GTSNPN and CDR2 SVGIG come from the germline V gene (reference sequence). The CDR3 loop is CAWSVWGGTNTGELFF. CDR3 nucleotides: TGTGCCTGGAGTGTCTGGGGCGGGACTAACACCGGGGAGCTGTTTTTT.

V usage is TRBV7-3 and J usage is TRBJ2-2, with a possible D match to TRBD2 (5 bases). The V end was cut by 2 bases, the J end by 4 bases, with 8 bases between. The germline V gene encodes CDR1 SGHTA and CDR2 FQGTGA. The CDR3 length is 14 residues. CDR3 coding DNA: TGTGCCAGCAGCTTATCTAGCTCCACCGGGGAGCTGTTTTTT. Residues: CASSLSSSTGELFF.

The chain recombines TRBV2 with TRBJ1-3; D unresolved. This CDR3 region has 15 residues. V was trimmed by 3 bases and J by 3 bases, leaving 12 bases between them. From germline, CDR1 is SNHLY and CDR2 FYNNEI. The CDR3 loop reads CASSDSRLFGNTIYF. CDR3 DNA: TGTGCCAGCAGTGACTCTAGACTATTTGGAAACACCATATATTTT. The whole variable domain, remainder taken from reference TRBV2 and TRBJ1-3, is EPEVTQTPSHQVTQMGQEVILRCVPISNHLYFYWYRQILGQKVEFLVSFYNNEISEKSEIFDDQFSVERPDGSNFTLKIRSTKLEDSAMYFCASSDSRLFGNTIYFGEGSWLTVV.

Here the CDR3 reads CASRQTGTGDGYTF. The CDR3 coding sequence is TGTGCCAGCAGACAAACCGGGACAGGGGATGGCTACACCTTC. The chain has TRBV6-5 and TRBJ1-2; 10 nucleotides match TRBD1. This CDR3 spans 14 amino acids. CDR1 and CDR2 (germline): MNHEY, SVGAGI. Unmatched junction bases numbered 7, after V lost 6 bases and J lost 6 bases.

This clone was counted only a few times. In DNA form, the CDR3 reads TGTGCCAGCAGCCAAGGATCCTCTAGCGGGAATCTGGACACCGGGGAGCTGTTTTTT. Its protein product is CASSQGSSSGNLDTGELFF. The chain recombines TRBV4-2 with TRBJ2-2; 9 bases fit TRBD2. The length of the CDR3 is 19 residues. Germline lookup yields CDR1 LGHNA and CDR2 YNFKEQ. With V trimmed by 1 base and J by 3 bases, 12 bases remained unmatched.

CDR3 region: CASKGQWSSGANVLTF. CDR3 sequence (DNA): TGTGCCAGCAAGGGACAGTGGAGCTCTGGGGCCAACGTCCTGACTTTC. The chain employs TRBV5-4 and TRBJ2-6, with 7 nucleotides matching TRBD1. V lost 6 bases, J lost 0 bases, and 6 bases stayed unmatched. The CDR3 has 16 amino acids. The germline V gene encodes CDR1 SGHNT and CDR2 YYREEE (reference sequence).

The V and J genes are TRBV15 and TRBJ2-1; 7 nucleotides agree with TRBD2. Looked up from germline, CDR1 is LNHNV and CDR2 is YYDKDF (reference sequence). V shed 2 bases and J 0 bases; nucleotides not matched to a gene: 7. CDR3 length: 17 amino acids. The CDR3 DNA is TGTGCCACCAGCAGAAGGCGGGAGTCAGGCTCCTACAATGAGCAGTTCTTC. This gives the protein CATSRRRESGSYNEQFF.

The chain has TRBV7-9 and TRBJ1-1; 10 bases align to TRBD1. The CDR3 has 15 amino acids. V lost 5 bases, J lost 5 bases, and 8 bases stayed unmatched. The V gene's germline CDR1 is SEHNR and CDR2 FQNEAQ (reference sequence). The CDR3 loop reads CASSPRDRGETEAFF. As DNA, the CDR3 is TGTGCCAGCAGCCCGAGGGACAGGGGAGAAACTGAAGCTTTCTTT.

The chain links TRBV9 to TRBJ2-5, with 10 bases matching TRBD2. V shed 3 bases and J 3 bases; nucleotides not matched to a gene: 8. This CDR3 is built from 16 residues. CDR1 is SGDLS and CDR2 is YYNGEE in the germline V gene. CDR3 protein: CASSATSGFKEETQYF. Written as DNA, the CDR3 is TGTGCCAGCAGCGCGACTAGCGGGTTTAAGGAAGAGACCCAGTACTTC.

The chain has TRBV5-4 and TRBJ1-4; TRBD1 matches at 7 bases. The CDR3 runs 16 residues. V was clipped by 2 bases and J by 7 bases; unmatched bases: 11. The germline V gene encodes CDR1 SGHNT and CDR2 YYREEE (reference sequence). CDR3 sequence: CASSFGAGTDGEKLFF. CDR3 nucleotides: TGTGCCAGCAGCTTTGGGGCTGGGACAGACGGTGAAAAACTGTTTTTT. Full variable domain (rest looked up from reference TRBV5-4 and TRBJ1-4): ETGVTQSPTHLIKTRGQQVTLRCSSQSGHNTVSWYQQALGQGPQFIFQYYREEENGRGNFPPRFSGLQFPNYSSELNVNALELDDSALYLCASSFGAGTDGEKLFFGSGTQLSVL.

The V call is TRBV5-5, the J call TRBJ1-2; TRBD1 aligns across 10 bases. This CDR3 comprises 16 residues. Per the germline V gene, CDR1 is SGHKS and CDR2 is YYEKEE (reference sequence). V lost 4 bases to trimming and J lost 6 bases; unmatched junction nucleotides: 12. Here the CDR3 DNA reads TGTGCCAGCAGCCCGTCAACCGGGACAGGGGTTCATGGCTACACCTTC. This sequence encodes CASSPSTGTGVHGYTF. The whole variable domain, remainder taken from reference TRBV5-5 and TRBJ1-2, is DAGVTQSPTHLIKTRGQQVTLRCSPISGHKSVSWYQQVLGQGPQFIFQYYEKEERGRGNFPDRFSARQFPNYSSELNVNALLLGDSALYLCASSPSTGTGVHGYTFGSGTRLTVV.

This clone was seen once. V and J are TRBV21-1 and TRBJ1-3. TRBV21-1 counts as a pseudogene. The CDR3 length is 10 residues. The CDR3 nucleotides are TGTGCCAGCAGCACGTACACCATATATTTT. Translated: CASSTYTIYF.

The chain couples TRBV2 to TRBJ1-2; the match to TRBD1 covers 9 bases. The length of the CDR3 is 14 residues. J lost 2 bases, V lost 6 bases, and 4 bases had no gene match. The germline CDR1 and CDR2 sequences are SNHLY and FYNNEI. CDR3 nucleotides: TGTGCCAGCAGGGGACAGGGAGGGAACTATGGCTACACCTTC. This encodes CASRGQGGNYGYTF.

This chain joins TRBV4-3 and TRBJ1-2; TRBD1 agrees at 10 bases. The V and J ends lost 0 bases and 5 bases, in that order; junction bases with no gene match: 6. Germline V gene lookup returns CDR1 LGHNA and CDR2 YSLEER. The CDR3 runs to 16 residues. CDR3 amino acids: CASSQDLGQGRYGYTF. DNA for the CDR3: TGCGCCAGCAGCCAAGATCTGGGACAGGGGAGATATGGCTACACCTTC.

CDR3: CASSLEGQLGTEAFF. The CDR3 DNA is TGTGCCAGCAGCTTAGAGGGGCAGCTTGGGACTGAAGCTTTCTTT. The gene calls are TRBV7-2 and TRBJ1-1, with D possibly being TRBD1 (5 bases). The CDR3 sequence is 15 residues long. Trimming took off 1 base at V and 5 bases at J, with 14 bases between the two ends. The V gene's germline CDR1 is SGHTA and CDR2 FQGNSA.

This sequence joins TRBV19 and TRBJ1-2; the match to TRBD1 covers 8 bases. With 7 bases clipped from V and 6 bases from J, the junction kept 7 bases outside the gene matches. The CDR3 is made up of 13 amino acids. The germline gives CDR1 LNHDA, CDR2 SQIVND (reference sequence). The CDR3 DNA reads TGTGCCAGTAATGCGGACAGGGCGCATGGCTACACCTTC. Residues: CASNADRAHGYTF.

This chain connects TRBV27 to TRBJ2-6, with 8 bases identical to TRBD1. This CDR3 is 18 amino acids long. V lost 5 bases, J lost 3 bases, and 12 bases stayed unmatched. Looked up from germline, CDR1 is MNHEY and CDR2 is SMNVEV (reference sequence). The CDR3 loop reads CASSQGQGTVDGANVLTF. For the CDR3, the DNA is TGTGCCAGCAGTCAAGGACAGGGAACAGTTGATGGGGCCAACGTCCTGACTTTC.

The chain joins TRBV7-2 to TRBJ2-7; 10 nucleotides agree with TRBD2. The CDR3 is 14 residues long. With 7 bases clipped from V and 4 bases from J, the junction kept 7 bases outside the gene matches. Germline assignment: CDR1 SGHTA and CDR2 FQGNSA. In DNA form, the CDR3 reads TGTGCCAGCACTAAAGCGGGGGGGTCGTACGAGCAGTACTTC. It codes for CASTKAGGSYEQYF.

The rearrangement joins TRBV5-6 to TRBJ1-2; tentative D call: TRBD1 (6 bases). The germline V and J ends were trimmed by 0 bases and 4 bases, with 7 bases remaining between them. CDR1 is SGHDT, CDR2 YYEEEE, per germline. CDR3 length equals 13 residues. CDR3 protein: CASSLGQVYGYTF. The CDR3, as DNA: TGTGCCAGCAGCTTGGGACAGGTCTATGGCTACACCTTC.

V gene TRBV5-6 combines with J gene TRBJ1-1; D remains ambiguous. The CDR3 extends over 15 amino acids. The V and J ends lost 0 bases and 1 base respectively, with 10 bases between them. Germline V gene data show CDR1 as SGHDT and CDR2 as YYEEEE. The CDR3 sequence: CASSLAHRENTEAFF. CDR3 in DNA: TGTGCCAGCAGCTTGGCCCACAGAGAGAACACTGAAGCTTTCTTT.